A single sample gave rise to the 4 T cell receptor beta chains below, sequenced in a study of vaccination and CD4 T cells after COVID-19. Sequencing of DNA taken from cultured CD4+ T cells relied on the Oncomine TCR Beta short-read assay. In TCRdb, the PCR reads were re-called with MiXCR into one record per CDR3 protein. The table has approximately 20,000 distinct CDR3 sequences, 46% seen once. Time point indicated: late sampling 161 to 241 days after vaccination in a few convalescent patients. Treatment in this sample: 10-day PBMC culture with coronavirus spike peptide pools or control peptides (ViraFEST assay). Their target antigens are unknown. The sample in question was CD4+ T cells from blood, cultured in vitro, obtained about 7 months after SARS-CoV-2 vaccination. Receptors were obtained from a human donor who had recovered from COVID-19.

This chain's CDR3 is CASSSRTATDTQYF. The CDR3 bases are TGTGCCAGCAGCTCGCGGACGGCCACAGATACGCAGTATTTT. The chain recombines TRBV7-9 with TRBJ2-3; no reliable D call. The germline V gene has CDR1 SEHNR and CDR2 FQNEAQ (reference sequence). This CDR3 has 14 amino acids. Deletions cut 4 bases from V and 2 bases from J, with 10 bases between.

This clonotype was counted a single time. This sequence joins TRBV6-2 or TRBV6-3 and TRBJ2-3; TRBD1 matches 9 bases. This CDR3 region has 16 residues. Germline assignment: CDR1 MNHEY and CDR2 SVGEGT. With V trimmed by 0 bases and J by 4 bases, 5 bases remained unmatched. The CDR3 loop is CASSYSIDRGADTQYF. The DNA for the CDR3 is TGTGCCAGCAGTTACTCGATAGACAGGGGGGCAGATACGCAGTATTTT.

This clonotype counts as medium-sized. The V and J genes are TRBV2 and TRBJ2-7; 7 bases line up with TRBD1. The CDR3 extends over 13 amino acids. V was clipped by 5 bases and J by 2 bases; unmatched bases: 3. CDR1 is SNHLY and CDR2 is FYNNEI in the germline V gene. This chain's CDR3 is CASSRDRTYEQYF. Written as DNA, the CDR3 is TGTGCCAGCAGTAGGGACAGAACCTACGAGCAGTACTTC.

This chain uses TRBV20-1 with TRBJ2-5; TRBD2 agrees at 8 bases. Germline V gene lookup returns CDR1 DFQATT and CDR2 SNEGSKA (reference sequence). This CDR3 region has 15 residues. V shed 6 bases and J 1 base; nucleotides not matched to a gene: 10. The CDR3 sequence: CSATEQLAAQETQYF. CDR3 in DNA: TGCAGTGCCACCGAACAACTAGCGGCCCAAGAGACCCAGTACTTC.